This T cell receptor beta chain was sequenced in a study of blood T cell repertoires in COVID-19 (dated by TCRdb to 2020 to 2022). Regarding the research as a whole: The collaborator samples originated in the United States, Italy and Spain and spanned the acute and convalescent phases of COVID-19. The prospective study material was composed of cDNA or gDNA derived from T cells, B-cell-depleted T cells, or PBMCs. Deeply sampled blood TCRbeta repertoires from subjects exposed to, actively infected with, or recovered from COVID-19 were included in the dataset. A freely available public database, intended as a resource for researchers studying the immune response to SARS-CoV-2, is where the repertoires were released. Samples came from the ongoing ImmuneRACE study (first 160 participants) plus 1,254 subjects from 6 global collaborators. Sample metadata almost always included a de-identified subject ID, COVID-19 status, age in years and sex. Where available, HLA class I and class II types were obtained from metadata supplied by the sample provider rather than from assay-based typing. Study-wide findings and limitations: Clinical and demographic metadata were provided uncurated, with the amount varying by source and participant.

One collaborating source in Seattle enrolled patients while the patients were actively infected and followed the patients over time throughout the course of disease. Each collaborating institution followed its own protocols to collect whole blood in K2EDTA tubes. For TCRbeta analysis, collaborator samples were shipped as frozen whole blood, as isolated PBMCs, or as DNA extracted from either sample type. Comments on this clone: Its antigen target is currently unknown. Per-base qualities were not stored, and no clone one base away is much larger.

Cut back by 2 bases and 7 bases, the V and J ends lie 12 bases apart. CDR1 and CDR2 were assigned from the germline V gene as LGHNA and YNFKEQ. From the cysteine through the phenylalanine, the CDR3 covers 15 amino acids. The kept DNA is CDR3 alone, 45 bases in frame from the first base. TCRbeta CDR3 regions were amplified from genomic DNA by means of the immunoSEQ Assay, a bias-controlled multiplex PCR. From the authors' description of their analysis: Nucleated cell counts per sample were estimated from amplification of reference gene primers within the assay. To quantify the absolute abundance of each unique TCRbeta CDR3 rearrangement, sequence reads were collapsed and filtered. For each sample, productive Simpson clonality was calculated as the square root of Simpson's diversity index across productive rearrangements. TCRdb obtained this table from immuneACCESS and retained in-frame rearrangements with V and J assigned. These tables miss some clones; where compared with another copy, unresolved V genes account for less than half of the shortfall, and the remainder is unexplained. The DNA was the basis for D and trimming; V, J and clone size are from that table. The table for this sample lists about half a million clones; approximately 89% of them were counted only once. 0.7% to 1% of the sample belongs to the ten largest clones.

The sequencing input was peripheral blood. This receptor chain uses TRBV4-2 and TRBJ1-6, with no D gene named confidently. This TCR derives from a man aged 18 to 30 with COVID-19, enrolled during active disease. The nucleotides are TGTGCCAGCAGCCAAAAAGTTACGGGGAATTCACCCCTCCACTTT. This gives the protein CASSQKVTGNSPLHF.